The 30 T cell receptor beta chains below all came from one sample that was sequenced in a study of early T cells in non-severe SARS-CoV-2 infection. TCRdb independently ran MiXCR on the 5' RACE reads; one entry per CDR3 protein. The repertoire holds 45,000 to 65,000 distinct CDR3 sequences, with 10% to 15% as singletons. The sample in question was whole blood, obtained at baseline. These receptors all stem from an adult who was a healthcare worker with PCR-confirmed SARS-CoV-2 infection or an uninfected control (not recorded which).

J is TRBJ2-5 and V is TRBV6-2 or TRBV6-3; D uncertain. The CDR3 has 15 amino acids. Germline lookup yields CDR1 MNHEY and CDR2 SVGEGT. With 1 base removed from V and 3 bases from J, the gap between germline ends came to 12 bases. CDR3 coding DNA: TGTGCCAGCAGTTACTACCTCGACCCAGAAGAGACCCAGTACTTC. Its translation: CASSYYLDPEETQYF.

This clonotype has a count of ten or more. The rearrangement joins TRBV4-1 to TRBJ1-3; D is unclear. This CDR3 contains 13 residues. V gave up 6 bases and J gave up 2 bases, with 8 bases separating them. Germline CDR1 MGHRA, CDR2 YSYEKL. CDR3 DNA: TGCGCCAGCAGTGAGCGGGCTGGAAACACCATATATTTT. Translation: CASSERAGNTIYF.

This clonotype was found a few times. CDR3 nucleotides: TGTGCCAGCAGTTCGGGCGGGAGCGAGCAGTACTTC. It specifies CASSSGGSEQYF. The V gene is TRBV28, the J gene TRBJ2-7; 7 nucleotides line up with TRBD2. V was clipped by 4 bases and J by 6 bases; unmatched bases: 3. CDR1 is MDHEN and CDR2 is SYDVKM in the germline V gene. The CDR3 has 12 amino acids. Based on the CDR3 plus reference TRBV28 and TRBJ2-7, the full variable domain is DVKVTQSSRYLVKRTGEKVFLECVQDMDHENMFWYRQDPGLGLRLIYFSYDVKMKEKGDIPEGYSVSREKKERFSLILESASTNQTSMYLCASSSGGSEQYFGPGTRLTVT.

The rearrangement joins TRBV6-5 to TRBJ1-3, with a possible D match to TRBD1 (5 bases). Trimming took 2 bases from V and 4 from J, leaving 12 bases between them. CDR3 length equals 15 residues. Per germline, CDR1 MNHEY and CDR2 SVGAGI. In nucleotides, the CDR3 is TGTGCCAGCAGTTACGTCGGGGCAATAGGAAACACCATATATTTT. Translation: CASSYVGAIGNTIYF.

V and J are TRBV18 and TRBJ2-7; D remains ambiguous. Per the germline V gene, CDR1 is KGHSH and CDR2 is LQKENI. The CDR3 totals 11 residues. Deletions cut 5 bases from V and 4 bases from J, with 6 bases between. The CDR3 sequence: CASSSGYEQYF. The CDR3 DNA sequence: TGTGCCAGCTCATCAGGTTACGAGCAGTACTTC. Supplemented by reference TRBV18 and TRBJ2-7, the full variable domain reads NAGVMQNPRHLVRRRGQEARLRCSPMKGHSHVYWYRQLPEEGLKFMVYLQKENIIDESGMPKERFSAEFPKEGPSILRIQQVVRGDSAAYFCASSSGYEQYFGPGTRLTVT.

This clonotype has at least ten counts. This chain joins TRBV7-6 and TRBJ2-7; 11 bases match TRBD2. This CDR3 spans 21 amino acids. Per the germline V gene, CDR1 is SGHVS and CDR2 is FNYEAQ. V trimming: 3 bases; J trimming: 4 bases; junction bases outside the gene matches: 23. CDR3 in amino acids: CASSLRIPGGLGLAVNYEQYF. The CDR3 DNA is TGTGCCAGCAGCTTGAGGATTCCAGGGGGCCTGGGACTAGCGGTAAATTACGAGCAGTACTTC.

The chain carries TRBV7-8 and TRBJ1-2; no definite D call. The V gene lost 1 base and the J gene lost 4 bases, with 13 bases spanning the gap. The length of the CDR3 is 15 residues. Germline assignment: CDR1 SGHVS and CDR2 FQNEAQ. For the CDR3, the DNA is TGTGCCAGCAGCTTAGATATTCGGAGCGGCTATGGCTACACCTTC. Encoded protein: CASSLDIRSGYGYTF.

The chain couples TRBV27 to TRBJ1-1; D is unresolved. Trimming took 4 bases from V and 3 from J, leaving 15 bases between them. The CDR3 sequence is 15 residues long. CDR1 and CDR2 from the germline V gene are MNHEY and SMNVEV (reference sequence). This CDR3 reads CASSSFERSHTEAFF. Written as DNA, the CDR3 is TGTGCCAGCAGTTCGTTCGAGAGGAGCCACACTGAAGCTTTCTTT.

The genes are TRBV28 and TRBJ1-3; D unresolved. Germline loops: CDR1 MDHEN, CDR2 SYDVKM. CDR3 size: 13 residues. Between the trimmed V and J ends, which lost 7 bases and 0 bases, there was a span of 7 bases. This chain's CDR3 is CASTWSSGNTIYF. CDR3 sequence (DNA): TGTGCCAGCACTTGGTCCTCTGGAAACACCATATATTTT.

There are a few counts of this clonotype. The chain recombines TRBV20-1 with TRBJ2-7, with D perhaps TRBD1 (6 bases). V was clipped by 2 bases and J by 11 bases, with 13 bases between them. The V gene's germline CDR1 is DFQATT and CDR2 SNEGSKA (reference sequence). The CDR3 consists of 11 residues. The CDR3 sequence is CSARRQALEYF. The CDR3 DNA reads TGCAGTGCTAGAAGACAGGCTCTGGAGTACTTC.

This chain links TRBV18 with TRBJ1-5; D may be TRBD1 (6 bases). The V gene lost 6 bases and the J gene lost 1 base, with 13 bases spanning the gap. Looked up from germline, CDR1 is KGHSH and CDR2 is LQKENI. The CDR3 runs to 15 residues. CDR3 in amino acids: CASSIQGGSNQPQHF. DNA of the CDR3: TGTGCCAGCTCCATACAGGGAGGGAGCAATCAGCCCCAGCATTTT.

This clonotype was detected only a few times. V gene TRBV11-2 combines with J gene TRBJ2-2; D gene uncertain. Trimming pared 3 bases from V and 8 bases from J, leaving 10 bases between. Germline assignment: CDR1 SGHAT and CDR2 FQNNGV. There are 13 residues in the CDR3. The CDR3 spells CASSFVDPGELFF. DNA for the CDR3: TGTGCCAGCAGCTTCGTGGACCCGGGGGAGCTGTTTTTT. The entire variable domain, with the rest obtained from reference TRBV11-2 and TRBJ2-2, is as follows: EAGVAQSPRYKIIEKRQSVAFWCNPISGHATLYWYQQILGQGPKLLIQFQNNGVVDDSQLPKDRFSAERLKGVDSTLKIQPAKLEDSAVYLCASSFVDPGELFFGEGSRLTVL.

V is TRBV11-2 and J is TRBJ2-5; no clear D. Germline-derived CDR1 and CDR2 are SGHAT and FQNNGV. CDR3 length: 13 residues. Trimming took 3 bases from V and 1 from J, leaving 6 bases between them. This CDR3 is CASSFGSQETQYF. CDR3 DNA: TGTGCCAGCAGCTTTGGGTCCCAAGAGACCCAGTACTTC. The full variable domain, with the rest looked up from reference TRBV11-2 and TRBJ2-5, is EAGVAQSPRYKIIEKRQSVAFWCNPISGHATLYWYQQILGQGPKLLIQFQNNGVVDDSQLPKDRFSAERLKGVDSTLKIQPAKLEDSAVYLCASSFGSQETQYFGPGTRLLVL.

At least ten counts were recorded for this clonotype. V and J are TRBV18 and TRBJ2-5; D not resolved. The germline V gene encodes CDR1 KGHSH and CDR2 LQKENI. The V end was cut by 2 bases, the J end by 9 bases, with 13 bases between. This CDR3 contains 13 residues. CDR3 loop: CASSPGSLGPQYF. For the CDR3, the DNA is TGTGCCAGCTCACCAGGTTCCTTAGGCCCCCAGTACTTC.

The CDR3 is CASSPGLAGEGQFF. Here the CDR3 DNA reads TGTGCCAGCAGTCCGGGACTAGCGGGAGAAGGGCAGTTCTTC. This rearrangement joins TRBV12-3 or TRBV12-4 to TRBJ2-1; 14 bases align to TRBD2. The CDR3 has 14 residues. V trimming: 5 bases; J trimming: 12 bases; junction bases outside the gene matches: 6.

This clonotype was recorded a few times. As DNA, the CDR3 is TGTGCCAGCAGTTTATCCCCCGGACAGGGTGAATACAATGAGCAGTTCTTC. Translating gives CASSLSPGQGEYNEQFF. The chain has TRBV12-3 or TRBV12-4 and TRBJ2-1; TRBD1 matches at 8 bases. The CDR3 has 17 amino acids. V gave up 2 bases and J gave up 4 bases; unmatched junction bases: 10.

V is TRBV6-2 or TRBV6-3 and J is TRBJ2-1, with no clear D. Germline CDR1 reads MNHEY; CDR2 reads SVGEGT. The CDR3 has 11 residues. V lost 7 bases to trimming and J lost 12 bases, with 13 bases between them. The CDR3 is CASNYGRGQFF. The CDR3 DNA is TGTGCCAGCAACTACGGCCGCGGGCAGTTCTTC.

This clonotype was detected many times. V usage is TRBV20-1 and J usage is TRBJ2-7; maybe TRBD2 (5 bases). The ends were cut back, 5 bases at V and 3 bases at J, with 14 bases in the middle. This CDR3 has 13 amino acids. The germline V gene has CDR1 DFQATT and CDR2 SNEGSKA (reference sequence). The CDR3 bases are TGCAGTGCTCGACGCGGGCAATACTACGAGCAGTACTTC. This translates into CSARRGQYYEQYF.

This sequence joins TRBV20-1 and TRBJ2-1; weak D call: TRBD2 (6 bases). Germline-derived CDR1 and CDR2 are DFQATT and SNEGSKA (reference sequence). V was trimmed by 7 bases and J by 2 bases, leaving 6 bases between them. The CDR3 covers 11 residues. CDR3 residues: CSGGAYNEQFF. The CDR3 bases are TGCAGTGGGGGGGCCTACAATGAGCAGTTCTTC.

This chain uses TRBV7-6 with TRBJ2-5, with TRBD2 matching over 7 bases. CDR1 and CDR2 (germline): SGHVS, FNYEAQ. The CDR3 is made up of 14 amino acids. After removal of 3 bases from V and 5 bases from J, the junction contained 6 bases not matched to a gene. This CDR3 reads CASSFGGSRETQYF. CDR3 nucleotide sequence: TGTGCCAGCAGCTTCGGGGGGAGTCGGGAGACCCAGTACTTC.

This clonotype has more than one count but fewer than ten. The chain recombines TRBV20-1 with TRBJ2-2; a possible D gene is TRBD2 (5 bases). Germline CDR1 is DFQATT and CDR2 is SNEGSKA (reference sequence). The CDR3 has 14 amino acids. V was clipped by 6 bases and J by 5 bases, with 16 bases between them. CDR3 residues: CSARSPGGTGELFF. DNA for the CDR3: TGCAGTGCCAGAAGCCCCGGCGGGACCGGGGAGCTGTTTTTT.

This clonotype was recorded a few times. The chain combines TRBV5-1 with TRBJ2-3; D call uncertain. With 0 bases removed from V and 0 bases from J, the gap between germline ends came to 8 bases. CDR3 size: 15 residues. Germline V lookup: CDR1 SGHRS, CDR2 YFSETQ. CDR3 nucleotide sequence: TGCGCCAGCAGCTTGGATATCGCGAGCACAGATACGCAGTATTTT. It specifies CASSLDIASTDTQYF.

The table lists this clonotype with a few counts. The V and J genes are TRBV2 and TRBJ2-5; D is undetermined. This CDR3 comprises 11 residues. CDR1 is SNHLY, CDR2 FYNNEI, per germline. V lost 2 bases, J lost 5 bases, and 3 bases lay in between. As DNA, the CDR3 is TGTGCCAGCAGTGAATGGGAGACCCAGTACTTC. It is translated as CASSEWETQYF.

In its sample, this clonotype was seen a few times. This sequence joins TRBV5-1 and TRBJ2-1; 9 bases map to TRBD1. Trimming took 0 bases from V and 2 from J; bases not matched to a gene: 6. Germline assignment: CDR1 SGHRS and CDR2 YFSETQ. CDR3 size: 17 residues. CDR3 region: CASSLEGTGYPYNEQFF. CDR3 DNA sequence: TGCGCCAGCAGCTTGGAGGGGACAGGGTACCCCTACAATGAGCAGTTCTTC.

V is TRBV28 and J is TRBJ2-7; tentatively, D is TRBD1 or TRBD2 (6 bases each). Trimming took 7 bases from V and 7 from J, leaving 17 bases between them. The CDR3 has 13 amino acids. The germline gives CDR1 MDHEN, CDR2 SYDVKM. CDR3 residues: CASTGAPKWEQYF. CDR3 DNA sequence: TGTGCCAGCACGGGGGCTCCAAAGTGGGAGCAGTACTTC.

A few counts support this clonotype. At one end, the junction sequence differs from germline, possibly due to a read error. The J gene is TRBJ2-1, the V gene TRBV11-2; possibly TRBD1 for D (5 bases). Germline V lookup: CDR1 SGHAT, CDR2 FQNNGV. The CDR3 spans 14 residues. DNA of the CDR3: TGTGCCAGCAGCTTTCTAACCGGTGGGGCCCGCCCAGGATTC. Amino acids: CASSFLTGGARPGF.

This clonotype was seen a handful of times. The gene calls are TRBV5-4 and TRBJ1-1, with D hard to call. The ends were cut back, 0 bases at V and 0 bases at J, with 12 bases in the middle. CDR3 size: 16 residues. Per the germline V gene, CDR1 is SGHNT and CDR2 is YYREEE (reference sequence). The CDR3 loop reads CASSLAPDSLNTEAFF. In nucleotides, the CDR3 is TGTGCCAGCAGCTTGGCCCCGGACTCATTGAACACTGAAGCTTTCTTT.

CDR3 amino acids: CASSFAGSNQPQHF. CDR3 bases: TGTGCCAGCAGCTTTGCGGGGAGCAATCAGCCCCAGCATTTT. V is TRBV28 and J is TRBJ1-5; D gene ambiguous. Per germline, CDR1 MDHEN and CDR2 SYDVKM. V was clipped by 6 bases and J by 1 base, with 10 bases between them. This CDR3 region has 14 residues.

This clonotype showed up just a few times. The CDR3 coding sequence is TGTGCCAGCAGCATTTGGGGATCTAACGAGCAGTACTTC. Encoded protein: CASSIWGSNEQYF. The chain links TRBV11-3 to TRBJ2-7; D remains ambiguous. Trimming stripped 5 bases from V and 5 bases from J, with 13 bases between. CDR1 is SGHNT, CDR2 YENEEA, per germline. CDR3 size: 13 residues.

The rearrangement joins TRBV12-3 or TRBV12-4 to TRBJ2-2; D possibly corresponds to TRBD1 (5 bases). This CDR3 has 14 residues. V lost 5 bases, J lost 1 base, and 8 bases lay in between. CDR3 sequence reads: CASSPDRNTGELFF. In DNA form, the CDR3 reads TGTGCCAGCAGTCCAGACAGGAACACCGGGGAGCTGTTTTTT.